This T cell receptor beta chain was captured in a study of T cell changes during pregnancy in multiple sclerosis. The CDR3 consists of 14 residues. V was shortened by 4 bases and J by 5 bases, with 14 bases between the two germline ends. Germline V gene sequence: CDR1 SQVTM, CDR2 ANQGSEA. Sequencing used immunoSEQ multiplex PCR; TCRdb keeps in-frame clones, though not all of them. This sample has roughly 73,000 clones, with around nine tenths found just once. Sequenced here: peripheral blood, sampled in the second trimester of pregnancy. This clonotype was obtained from a female donor in good health, enrolled as a control in a pregnancy study. This chain uses TRBV29-1 with TRBJ2-2, with D tentatively TRBD1 (6 bases). This chain's CDR3 is CSVATGRSTGELFF. The CDR3 DNA reads as TGCAGCGTTGCCACAGGGAGATCAACCGGGGAGCTGTTTTTT.